The 32 T cell receptor beta chains listed next were all sequenced from one sample in a study of neurological immune-mediated disorders. Using its own MiXCR run on the 5' RACE reads, TCRdb lists one record per CDR3 protein. The sample records tens of thousands of distinct CDR3 sequences, roughly 7% being singletons. The sequenced sample was PBMCs. Receptors originate from a woman aged 35 to 49 in good health.

Many counts were recorded for this clonotype. The chain is built from TRBV7-9 and TRBJ2-5; D is possibly TRBD2 (7 bases). Trimming cost V 3 bases and J 5 bases, with 16 bases left between them. The germline CDR1 and CDR2 sequences are SEHNR and FQNEAQ (reference sequence). The CDR3 extends over 15 amino acids. CDR3 DNA: TGTGCCAGCAGCTTCACGACGGGGGGCCTCGAGACCCAGTACTTC. Its protein product is CASSFTTGGLETQYF. Variable domain in full (rest from reference TRBV7-9 and TRBJ2-5): DTGVSQNPRHKITKRGQNVTFRCDPISEHNRLYWYRQTLGQGPEFLTYFQNEAQLEKSRLLSDRFSAERPKGSFSTLEIQRTEQGDSAMYLCASSFTTGGLETQYFGPGTRLLVL.

The table lists this clonotype with many counts. This chain uses TRBV7-3 with TRBJ2-1, with D tentatively TRBD2 (6 bases). Trimming left V 2 bases short and J 5 bases short, with 13 bases between. The CDR3 runs 15 residues. Germline V lookup: CDR1 SGHTA, CDR2 FQGTGA. The CDR3 region is CASSLLRRGNNEQFF. For the CDR3, the DNA is TGTGCCAGCAGCTTATTACGGCGGGGTAACAATGAGCAGTTCTTC.

With regard to this clonotype: The junction departs from germline at one end; a sequencing error may be responsible. The genes are TRBV5-6 and TRBJ2-3; 10 bases match TRBD2. The CDR3 length is 17 residues. Germline V CDR1 and CDR2: SGHDT, YYEEEE. The CDR3 nucleotides read TGTTCCAGCAGCTTTCAGCTAGCGGGAGTCAGGACAGATACTCAGTATTTT. Translated, it gives CSSSFQLAGVRTDTQYF.

This clonotype came up many times. The chain links TRBV28 to TRBJ2-4, with D hard to call. CDR1 MDHEN and CDR2 SYDVKM come from the germline V gene. V was cut by 3 bases and J by 2 bases, with 8 bases left in between. This CDR3 contains 14 residues. Here the CDR3 DNA reads TGTGCCAGCAGTTTGGCTGTAACCAAAAACATTCAGTACTTC. It codes for CASSLAVTKNIQYF. The full variable domain, in which reference TRBV28 and TRBJ2-4 provide the parts outside the CDR3, is DVKVTQSSRYLVKRTGEKVFLECVQDMDHENMFWYRQDPGLGLRLIYFSYDVKMKEKGDIPEGYSVSREKKERFSLILESASTNQTSMYLCASSLAVTKNIQYFGAGTRLSVL.

V gene TRBV5-4 combines with J gene TRBJ2-3; no clear D gene. V lost 10 bases, J lost 2 bases, and 14 bases lay in between. CDR1 is SGHNT and CDR2 is YYREEE in the germline V gene (reference sequence). This CDR3 region has 13 residues. In DNA form, the CDR3 reads TGTGCCGGCAATGAAGTTACCACAGATACGCAGTATTTT. It encodes CAGNEVTTDTQYF.

This clonotype has at least ten counts. The chain uses TRBV10-3 and TRBJ2-2; D perhaps matches TRBD2 (6 bases). Trimming took 7 bases from V and 1 from J, leaving 16 bases between them. Germline V gene data show CDR1 as ENHRY and CDR2 as SYGVKD. There are 16 residues in the CDR3. CDR3 coding DNA: TGTGCCATCAATCCGGAGGGCCAGGGGAACACCGGGGAGCTGTTTTTT. It specifies CAINPEGQGNTGELFF.

Many counts were recorded for this clonotype. The rearrangement joins TRBV12-3 or TRBV12-4 to TRBJ2-7, with 11 bases matching TRBD2. This CDR3 contains 16 residues. V gave up 7 bases and J gave up 1 base; unmatched junction bases: 9. As DNA, the CDR3 is TGTGCCAGCACCCCCAAGGGACTAGCGGTTTCCTACGAGCAGTACTTC. It yields the protein CASTPKGLAVSYEQYF.

This clonotype was found many times. The chain recombines TRBV11-2 with TRBJ2-1, with TRBD1 matching 7 bases. Per germline, CDR1 SGHAT and CDR2 FQNNGV. CDR3 length equals 15 residues. The ends lost 5 bases at V and 3 bases at J; junction bases unmatched: 7. CDR3 in amino acids: CASSQRQGRYNEQFF. The DNA of the CDR3 is TGTGCCAGCAGCCAGCGACAGGGCCGCTACAATGAGCAGTTCTTC.

This clonotype was observed many times. V gene TRBV5-1 combines with J gene TRBJ1-3; 7 bases fit TRBD1. Per germline, CDR1 SGHRS and CDR2 YFSETQ. V was pared by 4 bases and J by 0 bases, with 7 bases of the junction left unmatched. The length of the CDR3 is 16 residues. CDR3 sequence: CASSPGQTNSGNTIYF. DNA for the CDR3: TGCGCCAGCAGCCCGGGACAGACCAACTCTGGAAACACCATATATTTT.

Within the sample, this clonotype is medium-sized. The chain employs TRBV20-1 and TRBJ2-1; TRBD2 matches 8 bases. The germline V gene encodes CDR1 DFQATT and CDR2 SNEGSKA (reference sequence). The CDR3 spans 13 residues. With V trimmed by 3 bases and J by 7 bases, 5 bases remained unmatched. CDR3 sequence: CSASGGAGNEQFF. For the CDR3, the DNA is TGCAGTGCTAGCGGGGGGGCAGGGAATGAGCAGTTCTTC.

This clonotype was observed many times. The chain combines TRBV27 with TRBJ1-2; D possibly corresponds to TRBD1 (6 bases). This CDR3 comprises 15 residues. Germline CDR1 reads MNHEY; CDR2 reads SMNVEV (reference sequence). Between the trimmed V and J ends, which lost 6 bases and 5 bases, there was a span of 19 bases. The CDR3 DNA follows: TGTGCCAGCAGCCCGACGGGGGCGGATTGGTATGGCTACACCTTC. Translating it yields CASSPTGADWYGYTF.

In its sample, this clonotype was seen many times. V gene TRBV29-1 combines with J gene TRBJ1-1; 7 bases line up with TRBD1. CDR1 SQVTM and CDR2 ANQGSEA come from the germline V gene. This CDR3 is 11 amino acids long. V shed 5 bases and J 11 bases; nucleotides not matched to a gene: 8. CDR3 amino acids: CSVQDRQRAFF. CDR3 DNA: TGCAGCGTTCAGGACAGGCAAAGGGCTTTCTTT.

There are many counts of this clonotype. The J gene is TRBJ2-3, the V gene TRBV9; 7 bases are shared with TRBD1. Looked up from germline, CDR1 is SGDLS and CDR2 is YYNGEE. Trimming removed 0 bases from V and 6 bases from J; junction bases left unmatched: 4. CDR3 length: 14 amino acids. CDR3 in DNA: TGTGCCAGCAGCGTAGTTGACAGGGTCGATACGCAGTATTTT. Residues: CASSVVDRVDTQYF.

This clonotype was found many times. The V gene is TRBV2, the J gene TRBJ1-4, with D possibly matching TRBD1 (5 bases). Germline assignment: CDR1 SNHLY and CDR2 FYNNEI. V lost 6 bases and J lost 9, with 14 bases in between. The CDR3 is 13 amino acids. The chain's CDR3 is CASRREGTKKLFF. The DNA of the CDR3 is TGTGCCAGCAGGAGAGAAGGGACCAAAAAACTGTTTTTT.

The sample holds many counts of this clonotype. The chain links TRBV7-3 to TRBJ2-3, with TRBD2 identical over 9 bases. Unmatched junction bases numbered 17, after V lost 4 bases and J lost 6 bases. There are 18 residues in the CDR3. Germline CDR1 and CDR2: SGHTA and FQGTGA. The CDR3 DNA is TGTGCCAGCAGCTCAAGCCCAGGAGGCGGGAGGGCCATGGATACGCAGTATTTT. This sequence encodes CASSSSPGGGRAMDTQYF.

In this sample, this clonotype turned up many times. The chain carries TRBV5-1 and TRBJ2-7, with 8 nucleotides matching TRBD1. The CDR3 runs to 14 residues. The V gene end was trimmed by 4 bases and the J gene end by 4 bases; junction bases not matched to a gene: 7. Germline CDR1 and CDR2: SGHRS and YFSETQ. CDR3 loop: CASSIGTGGYEQYV. CDR3 sequence (DNA): TGCGCCAGCAGCATAGGGACAGGAGGATACGAGCAGTACGTC.

Many counts were recorded for this clonotype. The chain is built from TRBV9 and TRBJ2-1; D is possibly TRBD2 (6 bases). The CDR3 consists of 13 residues. Trimming removed 4 bases from V and 12 bases from J, with 17 bases in between. Germline V gene data show CDR1 as SGDLS and CDR2 as YYNGEE. The CDR3 nucleotides are TGTGCCAGCAGCACCGACCAGATGGGGGGGCAGTTCTTC. Protein product: CASSTDQMGGQFF.

This clonotype was detected many times. CDR3 DNA: TGCGCCAGCAGCTTGACAGGGGGCGGCAATCAGCCCCAGCATTTT. It translates to CASSLTGGGNQPQHF. V gene TRBV5-1 combines with J gene TRBJ1-5; 9 bases align to TRBD1. The J segment lost 2 bases and the V segment lost 1 base, leaving 1 base of the junction unmatched. Germline V lookup: CDR1 SGHRS, CDR2 YFSETQ. This CDR3 has 15 amino acids.

This clonotype was recorded at least ten times. J is TRBJ1-5 and V is TRBV6-5; perhaps TRBD1 as D (5 bases). The germline V gene encodes CDR1 MNHEY and CDR2 SVGAGI. V lost 6 bases and J lost 2, with 14 bases in between. The CDR3 runs 15 residues. DNA of the CDR3: TGTGCCAGCAGCCCCCGGGCGGGGCGCAATCAGCCCCAGCATTTT. As protein: CASSPRAGRNQPQHF.

This clonotype appeared many times. The chain links TRBV12-3 or TRBV12-4 to TRBJ2-3, with TRBD2 matching 9 bases. The CDR3 totals 16 residues. With 3 bases clipped from V and 6 bases from J, the junction kept 10 bases outside the gene matches. This CDR3 is CASSFGSGGPADTQYF. The DNA for the CDR3 is TGTGCCAGCAGTTTTGGCAGCGGGGGGCCGGCGGATACGCAGTATTTT.

This clonotype was counted many times. The chain carries TRBV28 and TRBJ2-2; D not certain. Germline lookup yields CDR1 MDHEN and CDR2 SYDVKM. The germline V and J ends were trimmed by 4 bases and 5 bases, with 20 bases remaining between them. There are 17 residues in the CDR3. This chain's CDR3 is CASSSPEQGRPTGELFF. DNA for the CDR3: TGTGCCAGCAGTTCCCCCGAACAAGGAAGACCGACCGGGGAGCTGTTTTTT.

The V call is TRBV9, the J call TRBJ2-7, with 9 bases identical to TRBD1. From germline, CDR1 is SGDLS and CDR2 YYNGEE. The CDR3 length is 14 residues. The V and J ends lost 0 bases and 7 bases, in that order; junction bases with no gene match: 5. CDR3 nucleotides: TGTGCCAGCAGCGTAGGCGGGACAGGGAATGAGCAGTACTTC. Residues: CASSVGGTGNEQYF.

This clonotype was seen repeatedly, ten times or more. The rearrangement links TRBV5-1 to TRBJ2-5; 7 bases fit TRBD1. CDR3 length: 13 residues. Per the germline V gene, CDR1 is SGHRS and CDR2 is YFSETQ. V shed 5 bases and J 2 bases; nucleotides not matched to a gene: 3. CDR3 coding DNA: TGCGCCAGCAGGGTACAGGGGCAAGAGACCCAGTACTTC. It translates to CASRVQGQETQYF.

Ten or more counts support this clonotype. The chain couples TRBV5-1 to TRBJ1-5; D unresolved. V was shortened by 0 bases and J by 0 bases, with 4 bases between the two germline ends. This CDR3 region has 14 residues. CDR1 is SGHRS and CDR2 is YFSETQ in the germline V gene. CDR3: CASSLEPSNQPQHF. The CDR3 DNA is TGCGCCAGCAGCTTGGAACCTAGCAATCAGCCCCAGCATTTT.

This clonotype has a count of ten or more. The chain carries TRBV30 and TRBJ1-1; the D gene is possibly TRBD1 (5 bases). The CDR3 has 13 amino acids. Trimming took 5 bases from V and 0 from J, leaving 10 bases between them. Looked up from germline, CDR1 is GTSNPN and CDR2 is SVGIG (reference sequence). CDR3 loop: CAWGTSMNTEAFF. The CDR3 bases are TGTGCCTGGGGGACGAGTATGAACACTGAAGCTTTCTTT.

The table lists this clonotype with many counts. This chain links TRBV5-1 with TRBJ2-5; D is perhaps TRBD2 (6 bases). The CDR3 extends over 14 amino acids. Germline V gene lookup returns CDR1 SGHRS and CDR2 YFSETQ. Between the trimmed V and J ends, which lost 7 bases and 1 base, there was a span of 14 bases. DNA for the CDR3: TGCGCCAGCGGTCTATCTAGCGTCCAAGAGACCCAGTACTTC. This encodes CASGLSSVQETQYF.

Judged by abundance, this clonotype is medium-sized. The CDR3 DNA reads as TGTGCCAGCAGCCAAGAACAGGCGACGAACACCGGGGAGCTGTTTTTT. It encodes CASSQEQATNTGELFF. J is TRBJ2-2 and V is TRBV4-2, with a tentative D call TRBD1 (5 bases). This CDR3 comprises 16 residues. Per germline, CDR1 LGHNA and CDR2 YNFKEQ. The germline V and J ends were trimmed by 0 bases and 0 bases, with 8 bases remaining between them.

Many counts were recorded for this clonotype. The V and J genes are TRBV6-1 and TRBJ1-5; D may be TRBD1 (5 bases). V lost 4 bases and J lost 11, with 9 bases in between. The CDR3 has 11 residues. Germline CDR1 MNHNS, CDR2 SASEGT. The CDR3 spells CASSGGGAQHF. CDR3 sequence (DNA): TGTGCCAGCAGTGGGGGGGGGGCCCAGCATTTT.

This clonotype was observed many times. The chain carries TRBV7-2 and TRBJ2-7; D gene uncertain. Germline loops: CDR1 SGHTA, CDR2 FQGNSA. The CDR3 runs 14 residues. The V gene lost 4 bases and the J gene lost 2 bases, with 12 bases spanning the gap. The CDR3 loop reads CASSSSKAAYEQYF. The CDR3 region has the DNA TGTGCCAGCAGCTCCTCAAAGGCTGCCTACGAGCAGTACTTC.

This clonotype was seen at least ten times. The rearrangement uses TRBV29-1 and TRBJ1-2, with D maybe TRBD1 (5 bases). V was clipped by 2 bases and J by 1 base, with 20 bases between them. Germline V gene sequence: CDR1 SQVTM, CDR2 ANQGSEA. CDR3 size: 17 residues. This CDR3 reads CSVEYPGLGQSNYGYTF. The CDR3 region has the DNA TGCAGCGTTGAATATCCGGGCCTGGGGCAGAGTAACTATGGCTACACCTTC.

The table lists this clonotype with many counts. This chain links TRBV5-1 with TRBJ2-5, with 8 bases fitting TRBD1. Germline-derived CDR1 and CDR2 are SGHRS and YFSETQ. The CDR3 totals 14 residues. With 3 bases clipped from V and 4 bases from J, the junction kept 5 bases outside the gene matches. As DNA, the CDR3 is TGCGCCAGCAGCTGGAGGACAGGGCGAGAGACCCAGTACTTC. It yields the protein CASSWRTGRETQYF.

This clonotype was counted at least ten times. This rearrangement joins TRBV20-1 to TRBJ1-5; no firm D call. CDR3 length equals 15 residues. Germline lookup yields CDR1 DFQATT and CDR2 SNEGSKA (reference sequence). Trimming took off 0 bases at V and 7 bases at J, with 16 bases between the two ends. Here the CDR3 DNA reads TGCAGTGCTAGAGATCGTGGCGGGCTCTCGCAGCCCCAGCATTTT. Encoded protein: CSARDRGGLSQPQHF.